This TCR beta chain comes out of a study of cytomegalovirus exposure and HLA in healthy donors. Study observations and caveats: Rare TCR sequences predominated, though certain public TCRs were found in many donors.

The assay was immunoSEQ multiplex PCR, and TCRdb's table has in-frame clones only and misses some. The table has around 250,000 clones, 90% seen once. Concerning this clone: The antigen is undetermined.

The trim removed 3 bases at V and 6 bases at J, leaving 5 bases unmatched. The CDR3 sequence is 15 residues long. Looked up from germline, CDR1 is LGHNA and CDR2 is YNFKEQ. This clonotype was obtained from a woman under 30 in good health and CMV-seronegative. The source material was PBMCs. The chain is built from TRBV4-2 and TRBJ2-7, with TRBD2 matching 13 bases. CDR3 DNA sequence: TGTGCCAGCAGCCAGGAACTAGCGGGGGGGCTCGAGCAGTACGTC. It yields the protein CASSQELAGGLEQYV.